This TCR beta chain derives from a study of blood T cell repertoires in COVID-19. The data were produced by immunoSEQ multiplex PCR, yet TCRdb's version contains in-frame clones alone and is incomplete. The data hold fewer than 300,000 clones, with 86% observed a single time. J gave up 5 bases and V 5 bases, and 11 bases lay outside the gene matches. From germline, CDR1 is SEHNR and CDR2 FQNEAQ (reference sequence). The CDR3 sequence is 15 residues long. The source of this sequence is a middle-aged man with COVID-19, enrolled during active disease. The chain combines TRBV7-9 with TRBJ1-1; TRBD1 matches at 7 bases. The specimen sequenced was peripheral blood. The CDR3 sequence is CASSPDLTGYTEAFF. CDR3 DNA: TGTGCCAGCAGCCCAGACCTGACAGGGTATACTGAAGCTTTCTTT.